This record concerns one TCR beta chain sequence. Individuals drawn from under 30 US areas were about 18 to 100 years old. In assigning cohorts, the study relied on participant-reported clinical history. Germline values: CDR1 MNHNS, CDR2 SASEGT. V lost 0 bases, J lost 4 bases, and 6 bases lay in between. This CDR3 is built from 13 residues. The data stem from a study of blood T cell repertoires in COVID-19. About the study: T cells, B-cell-depleted T cells, or PBMCs supplied cDNA or gDNA.

TCRdb's table, derived via immunoSEQ multiplex PCR, lists solely in-frame clones and lacks some. This sample has almost 200,000 clones, with more than 70% found just once. The receptor's source is a woman between 18 and 30 years old who had recovered from COVID-19. What was sequenced was PBMCs or T cells enriched from blood (not recorded which). The chain combines TRBV6-1 with TRBJ1-2, with D uncertain. The CDR3 region has the DNA TGTGCCAGCAGTGAAGCCAGGTTCTATGGCTACACCTTC. This gives the protein CASSEARFYGYTF.